What follows is one TCR beta chain and its context. The antigen is not known. This entry belongs to a study of shared clonotypes between healthy human individuals. In the study overall: The donor pool was made up of two women and three men aged 18 to 49.

The junction had 11 bases not matched to a gene; V was cut back by 7 bases and J by 5 bases. Germline loops: CDR1 SNHLY, CDR2 FYNNEI. The CDR3 is made up of 14 amino acids. Study-level findings and limits: Depth was large, yet rarefaction showed that sorted-subset sequencing was incomplete.

In the authors' workflow: Filtering of immunoSEQ junctional sequences could not match full-length read filtering. This table comes from immunoSEQ multiplex PCR, and its TCRdb copy is limited to in-frame clones, with some not included. V, J and clone size are those of that table, while D and trimming were read from the DNA. Here the sample spans about 2.4 million clones, about 92% being singletons. Sequenced sample: naive CD4+ T cells sorted from blood. This sample's subset: CD45RA+ positively selected. V and J are TRBV2 and TRBJ2-7; 7 nucleotides align to TRBD1. This sequence was found in a man younger than 35 in good health. DNA for the CDR3: TGTGCCAGCACCATCGCCGGGACAGCAAACGAGCAGTACTTC. This translates into CASTIAGTANEQYF. The whole variable domain, filled in from reference TRBV2 and TRBJ2-7, reads EPEVTQTPSHQVTQMGQEVILRCVPISNHLYFYWYRQILGQKVEFLVSFYNNEISEKSEIFDDQFSVERPDGSNFTLKIRSTKLEDSAMYFCASTIAGTANEQYFGPGTRLTVT.